Reported below is one T cell receptor (beta chain). Its antigen is undetermined. This sample was included in a study of regulatory T cells in long-lasting Graves disease. HTBI primers from iRepertoire and Arm-PCR of CDR3 regions yielded the TCR beta libraries. TCRdb processed the multiplex PCR reads anew with MiXCR; each CDR3 protein has one entry. The repertoire holds more than 300,000 distinct CDR3 sequences, about 16% seen once, with about a fifth in the top ten. V lost 10 bases, J lost 4 bases, and 5 bases lay in between. The CDR3 spans 11 residues. Germline CDR1 SGHTA, CDR2 FQGNSA. General study results and limits: Persistent-disease Graves' patients showed less TCR diversity than new cases.

The sample's time point: newly diagnosed GD, antithyroid drugs for less than 3 months. Researchers made the TCR library from RNA that was extracted from PBMCs. One endocrinology department in Xi'an, China, was where patients came from. This TCR came from a female donor with Graves disease. The input for sequencing was peripheral blood mononuclear cells (PBMCs), taken at new diagnosis, from a patient treated with antithyroid drugs. The V call is TRBV7-2, the J call TRBJ2-6; D gene unclear. The DNA of the CDR3 is TGTGCCACCCCGGGGGCCAACGTCCTGACTTTC. This encodes CATPGANVLTF.